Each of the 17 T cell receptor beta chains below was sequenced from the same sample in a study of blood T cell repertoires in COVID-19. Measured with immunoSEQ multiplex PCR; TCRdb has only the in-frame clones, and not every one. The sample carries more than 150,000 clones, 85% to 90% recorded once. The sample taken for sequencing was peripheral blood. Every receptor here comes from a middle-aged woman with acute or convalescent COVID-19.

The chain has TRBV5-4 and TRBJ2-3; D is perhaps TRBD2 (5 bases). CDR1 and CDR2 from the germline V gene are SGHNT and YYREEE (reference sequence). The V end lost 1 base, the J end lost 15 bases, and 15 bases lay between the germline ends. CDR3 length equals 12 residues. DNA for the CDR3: TGTGCCAGCAGCTTGCGGGAAGAGCCAGAATATTTT. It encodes CASSLREEPEYF.

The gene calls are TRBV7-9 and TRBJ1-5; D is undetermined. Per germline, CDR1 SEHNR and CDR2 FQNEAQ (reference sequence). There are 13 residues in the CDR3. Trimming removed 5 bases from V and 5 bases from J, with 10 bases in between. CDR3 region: CASSPNEDQPQHF. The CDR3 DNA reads TGTGCCAGCAGCCCGAACGAGGATCAGCCCCAGCATTTT.

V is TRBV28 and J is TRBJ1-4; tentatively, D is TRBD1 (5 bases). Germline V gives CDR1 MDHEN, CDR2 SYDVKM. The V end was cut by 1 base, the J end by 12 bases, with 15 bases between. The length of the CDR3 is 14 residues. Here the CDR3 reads CASSLSLGQLELFF. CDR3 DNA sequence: TGTGCCAGCAGTTTATCCCTAGGACAATTGGAACTGTTTTTT.

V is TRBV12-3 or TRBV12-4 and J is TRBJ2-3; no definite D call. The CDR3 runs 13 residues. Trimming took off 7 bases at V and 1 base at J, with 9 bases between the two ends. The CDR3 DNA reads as TGTGCCAGCACCCCCGAGGGCACAGATACGCAGTATTTT. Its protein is CASTPEGTDTQYF.

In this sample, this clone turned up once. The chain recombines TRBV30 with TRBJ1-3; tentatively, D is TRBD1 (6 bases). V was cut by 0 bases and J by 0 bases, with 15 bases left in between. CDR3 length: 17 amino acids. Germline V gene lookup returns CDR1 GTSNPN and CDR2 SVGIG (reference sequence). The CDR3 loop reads CAWSVPQTGFSGNTIYF. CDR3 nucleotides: TGTGCCTGGAGTGTACCCCAGACAGGATTCTCTGGAAACACCATATATTTT.

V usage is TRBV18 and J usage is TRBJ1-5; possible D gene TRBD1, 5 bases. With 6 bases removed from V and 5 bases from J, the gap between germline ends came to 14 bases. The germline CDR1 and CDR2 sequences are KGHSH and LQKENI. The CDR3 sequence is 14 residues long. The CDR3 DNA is TGTGCCAGCTCGCTTACTACAGGATATCAGCCCCAGCATTTT. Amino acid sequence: CASSLTTGYQPQHF.

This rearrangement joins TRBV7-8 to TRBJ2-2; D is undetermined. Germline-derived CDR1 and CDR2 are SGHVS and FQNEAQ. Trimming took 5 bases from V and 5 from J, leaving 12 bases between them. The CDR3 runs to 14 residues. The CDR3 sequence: CASSATELTGELFF. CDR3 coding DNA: TGTGCCAGCAGCGCGACTGAGTTAACCGGGGAGCTGTTTTTT.

CDR3 in DNA: TGTGCCTGGAGTGCTAGCGGGCCGAACACCGGGGAGCTGTTTTTT. Residues: CAWSASGPNTGELFF. The chain joins TRBV30 to TRBJ2-2, with 8 bases identical to TRBD2. V trimming: 1 base; J trimming: 0 bases; junction bases outside the gene matches: 1. This CDR3 region has 15 residues. Germline CDR1 is GTSNPN and CDR2 is SVGIG (reference sequence).

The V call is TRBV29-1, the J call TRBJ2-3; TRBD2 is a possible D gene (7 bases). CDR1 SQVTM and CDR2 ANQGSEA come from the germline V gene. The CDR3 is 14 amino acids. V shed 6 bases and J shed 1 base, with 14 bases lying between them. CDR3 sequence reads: CSVLGGLGTDTQYF. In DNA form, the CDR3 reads TGCAGCGTACTGGGGGGGCTCGGCACAGATACGCAGTATTTT.

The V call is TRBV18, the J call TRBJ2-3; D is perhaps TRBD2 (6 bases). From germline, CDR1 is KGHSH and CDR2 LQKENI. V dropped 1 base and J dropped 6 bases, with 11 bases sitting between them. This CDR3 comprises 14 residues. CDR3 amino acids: CASSPRGVTDTQYF. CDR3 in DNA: TGTGCCAGCTCACCACGGGGGGTTACGGATACGCAGTATTTT.

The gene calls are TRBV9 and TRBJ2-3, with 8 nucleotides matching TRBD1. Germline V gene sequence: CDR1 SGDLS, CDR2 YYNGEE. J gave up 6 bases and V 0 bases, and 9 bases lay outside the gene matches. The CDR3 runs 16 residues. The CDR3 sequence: CASSVAPRQGTDTQYF. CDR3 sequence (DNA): TGTGCCAGCAGCGTAGCTCCGAGACAGGGGACGGATACGCAGTATTTT.

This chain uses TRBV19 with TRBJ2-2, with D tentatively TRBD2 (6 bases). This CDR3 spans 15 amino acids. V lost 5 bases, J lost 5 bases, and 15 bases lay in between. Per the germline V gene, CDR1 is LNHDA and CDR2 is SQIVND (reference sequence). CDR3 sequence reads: CASSWRGMGTGELFF. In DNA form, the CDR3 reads TGTGCCAGTAGTTGGAGGGGTATGGGGACCGGGGAGCTGTTTTTT.

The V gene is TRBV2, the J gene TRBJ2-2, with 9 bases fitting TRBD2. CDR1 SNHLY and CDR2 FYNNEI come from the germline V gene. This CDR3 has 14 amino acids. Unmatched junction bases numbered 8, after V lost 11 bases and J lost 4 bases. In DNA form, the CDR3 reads TGTGCCGCTTTAGCGGGGGCGAGCACCGGGGAGCTGTTTTTT. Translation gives CAALAGASTGELFF.

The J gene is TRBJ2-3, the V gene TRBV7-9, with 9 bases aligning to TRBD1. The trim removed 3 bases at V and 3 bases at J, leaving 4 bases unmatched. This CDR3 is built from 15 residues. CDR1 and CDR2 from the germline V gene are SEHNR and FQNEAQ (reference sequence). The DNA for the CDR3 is TGTGCCAGCAGCTTCGACAGGGGGTTTACAGATACGCAGTATTTT. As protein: CASSFDRGFTDTQYF.

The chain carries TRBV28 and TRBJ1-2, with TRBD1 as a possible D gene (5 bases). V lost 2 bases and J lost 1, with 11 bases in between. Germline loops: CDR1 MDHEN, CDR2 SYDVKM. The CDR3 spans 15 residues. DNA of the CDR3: TGTGCCAGCAGTTTAGTGACAGCCCTTAACTATGGCTACACCTTC. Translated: CASSLVTALNYGYTF.

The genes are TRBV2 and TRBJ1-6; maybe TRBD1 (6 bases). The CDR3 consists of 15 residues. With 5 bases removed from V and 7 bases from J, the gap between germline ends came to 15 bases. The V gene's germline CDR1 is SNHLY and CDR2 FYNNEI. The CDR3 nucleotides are TGTGCCAGCAGTCTACAGGGTAGGCAGAATTCACCCCTCCACTTT. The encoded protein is CASSLQGRQNSPLHF.

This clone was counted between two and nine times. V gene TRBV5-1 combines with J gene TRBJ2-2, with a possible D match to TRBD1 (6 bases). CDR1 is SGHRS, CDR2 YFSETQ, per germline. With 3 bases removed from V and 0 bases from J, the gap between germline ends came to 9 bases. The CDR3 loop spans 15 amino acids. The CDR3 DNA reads TGCGCCAGCAGCTCGGGACACGCGAACACCGGGGAGCTGTTTTTT. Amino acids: CASSSGHANTGELFF.